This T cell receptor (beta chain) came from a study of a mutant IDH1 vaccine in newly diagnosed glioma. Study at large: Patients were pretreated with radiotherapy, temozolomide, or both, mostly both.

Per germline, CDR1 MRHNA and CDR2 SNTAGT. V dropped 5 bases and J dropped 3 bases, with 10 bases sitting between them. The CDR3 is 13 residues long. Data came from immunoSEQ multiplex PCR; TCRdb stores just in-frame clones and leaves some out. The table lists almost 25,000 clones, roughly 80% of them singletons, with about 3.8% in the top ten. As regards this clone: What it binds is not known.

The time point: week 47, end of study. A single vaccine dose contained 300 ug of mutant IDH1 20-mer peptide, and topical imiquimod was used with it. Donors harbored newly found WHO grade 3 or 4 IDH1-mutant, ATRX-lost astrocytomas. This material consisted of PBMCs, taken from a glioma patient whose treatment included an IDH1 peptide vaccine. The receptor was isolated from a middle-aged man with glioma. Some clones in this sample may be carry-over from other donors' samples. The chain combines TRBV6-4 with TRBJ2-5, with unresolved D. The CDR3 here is CASSRLAKETQYF. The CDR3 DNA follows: TGTGCCAGCAGTAGGTTGGCTAAAGAGACCCAGTACTTC.